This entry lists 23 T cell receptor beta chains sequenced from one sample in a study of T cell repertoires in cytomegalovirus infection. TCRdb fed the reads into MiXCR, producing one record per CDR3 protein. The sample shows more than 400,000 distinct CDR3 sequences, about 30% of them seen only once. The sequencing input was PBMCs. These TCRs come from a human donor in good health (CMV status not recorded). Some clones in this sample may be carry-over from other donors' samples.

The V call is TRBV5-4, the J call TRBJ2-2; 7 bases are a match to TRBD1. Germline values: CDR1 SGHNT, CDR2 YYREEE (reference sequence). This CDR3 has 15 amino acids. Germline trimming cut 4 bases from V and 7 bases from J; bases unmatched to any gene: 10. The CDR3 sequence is CASSPDPRTGGELFF. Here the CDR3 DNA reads TGTGCCAGCAGCCCCGACCCTAGGACAGGCGGGGAGCTGTTTTTT.

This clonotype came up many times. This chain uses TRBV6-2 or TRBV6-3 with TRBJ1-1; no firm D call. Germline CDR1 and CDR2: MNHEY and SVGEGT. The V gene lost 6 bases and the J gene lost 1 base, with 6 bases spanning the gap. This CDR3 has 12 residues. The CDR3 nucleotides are TGTGCCAGCAGCTACAGGAACACTGAAGCTTTCTTT. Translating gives CASSYRNTEAFF.

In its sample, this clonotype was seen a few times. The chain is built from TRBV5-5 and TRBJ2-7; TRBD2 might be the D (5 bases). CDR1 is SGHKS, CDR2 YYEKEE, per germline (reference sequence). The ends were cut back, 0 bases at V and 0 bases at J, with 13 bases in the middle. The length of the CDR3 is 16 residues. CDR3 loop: CASSLEDGVYSYEQYF. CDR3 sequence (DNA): TGTGCCAGCAGCTTGGAGGACGGGGTCTACTCCTACGAGCAGTACTTC.

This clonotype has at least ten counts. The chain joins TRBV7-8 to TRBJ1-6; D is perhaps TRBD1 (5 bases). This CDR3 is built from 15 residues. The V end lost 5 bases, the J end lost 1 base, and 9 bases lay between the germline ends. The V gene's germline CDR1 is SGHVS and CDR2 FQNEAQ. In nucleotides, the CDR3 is TGTGCCAGCAGCCCTCAGGGTTCCTATAATTCACCCCTCCACTTT. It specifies CASSPQGSYNSPLHF.

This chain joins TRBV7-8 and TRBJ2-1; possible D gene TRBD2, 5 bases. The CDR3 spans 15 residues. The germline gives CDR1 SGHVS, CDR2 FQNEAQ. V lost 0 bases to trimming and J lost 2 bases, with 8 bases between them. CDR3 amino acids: CASSLAASPYNEQFF. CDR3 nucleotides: TGTGCCAGCAGCTTAGCGGCTAGCCCCTACAATGAGCAGTTCTTC.

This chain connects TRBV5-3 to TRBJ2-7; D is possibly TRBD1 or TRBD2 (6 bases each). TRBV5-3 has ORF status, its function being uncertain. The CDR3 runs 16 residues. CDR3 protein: CASSLEGGLSSYEQYV. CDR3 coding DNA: TGTGCCAGCAGCTTGGAGGGGGGATTAAGCTCCTACGAGCAGTACGTC.

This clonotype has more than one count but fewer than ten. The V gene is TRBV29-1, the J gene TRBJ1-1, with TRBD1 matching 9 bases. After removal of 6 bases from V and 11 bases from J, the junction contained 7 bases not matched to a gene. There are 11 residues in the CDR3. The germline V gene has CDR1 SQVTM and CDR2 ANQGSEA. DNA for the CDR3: TGCAGCGTGACGCCACAGGGGGCCGCTTTCTTT. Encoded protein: CSVTPQGAAFF.

The CDR3 DNA sequence: TGTGCCAGCAATGGGGCGCTAGGGGAGACCCAGTACTTC. Its protein is CASNGALGETQYF. The J gene is TRBJ2-5, the V gene TRBV2; weak D call: TRBD1 (5 bases). CDR1 SNHLY and CDR2 FYNNEI come from the germline V gene. The CDR3 has 13 amino acids. The ends were cut back, 7 bases at V and 5 bases at J, with 14 bases in the middle.

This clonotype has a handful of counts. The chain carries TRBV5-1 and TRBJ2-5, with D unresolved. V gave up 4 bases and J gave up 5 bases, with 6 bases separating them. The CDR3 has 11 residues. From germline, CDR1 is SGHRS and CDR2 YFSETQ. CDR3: CASSGYETQYF. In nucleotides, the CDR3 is TGCGCCAGCAGCGGTTATGAGACCCAGTACTTC.

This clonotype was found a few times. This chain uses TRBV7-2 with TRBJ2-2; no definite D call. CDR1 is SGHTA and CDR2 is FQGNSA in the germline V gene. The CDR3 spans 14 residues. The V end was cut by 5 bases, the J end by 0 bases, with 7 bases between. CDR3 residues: CASSAGPNTGELFF. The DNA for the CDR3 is TGTGCCAGCAGCGCCGGGCCGAACACCGGGGAGCTGTTTTTT.

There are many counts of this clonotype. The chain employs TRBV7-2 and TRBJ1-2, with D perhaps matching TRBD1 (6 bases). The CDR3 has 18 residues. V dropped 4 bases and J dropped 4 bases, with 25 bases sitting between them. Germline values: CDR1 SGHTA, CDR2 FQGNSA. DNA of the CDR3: TGTGCCAGCAGCTATGGGCAGGGGCCATCCAATCGGGTCTATGGCTACACCTTC. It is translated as CASSYGQGPSNRVYGYTF.

CDR3 DNA sequence: TGTGCCAGCAGCGTAGTTCTAGCGAGCGAGCAGTACTTC. Translation: CASSVVLASEQYF. The rearrangement joins TRBV9 to TRBJ2-7, with a possible D match to TRBD2 (6 bases). The germline V gene encodes CDR1 SGDLS and CDR2 YYNGEE. This CDR3 region has 13 residues. Between the trimmed V and J ends, which lost 0 bases and 6 bases, there was a span of 10 bases.

The CDR3 region has the DNA TGTGCCAGTCGTGACAGGCAAAACTCCTACGAGCAGTACTTC. Translated: CASRDRQNSYEQYF. This rearrangement joins TRBV28 to TRBJ2-7; a possible D gene is TRBD1 (6 bases). Trimming took 9 bases from V and 0 from J, leaving 15 bases between them. From germline, CDR1 is MDHEN and CDR2 SYDVKM. This CDR3 contains 14 residues.

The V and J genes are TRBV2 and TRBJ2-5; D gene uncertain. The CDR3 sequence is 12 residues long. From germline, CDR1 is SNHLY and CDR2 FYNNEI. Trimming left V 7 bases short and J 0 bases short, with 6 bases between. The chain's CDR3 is CASNRDQETQYF. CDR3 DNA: TGTGCCAGCAATAGGGACCAAGAGACCCAGTACTTC.

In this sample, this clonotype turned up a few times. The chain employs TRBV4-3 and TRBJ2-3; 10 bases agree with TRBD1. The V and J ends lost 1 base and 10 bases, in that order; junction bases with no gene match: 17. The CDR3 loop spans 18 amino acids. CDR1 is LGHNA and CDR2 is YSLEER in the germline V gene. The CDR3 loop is CASSQGGAWDRGEEAQYF. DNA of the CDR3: TGCGCCAGCAGCCAAGGGGGGGCCTGGGACAGGGGAGAAGAAGCGCAGTATTTT.

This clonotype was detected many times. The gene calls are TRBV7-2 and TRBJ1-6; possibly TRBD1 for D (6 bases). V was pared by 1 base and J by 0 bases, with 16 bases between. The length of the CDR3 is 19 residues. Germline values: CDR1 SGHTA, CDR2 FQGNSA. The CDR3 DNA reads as TGTGCCAGCAGCTTAGTGGTTCCGGGGGCGAGCTCCTATAATTCACCCCTCCACTTT. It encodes CASSLVVPGASSYNSPLHF.

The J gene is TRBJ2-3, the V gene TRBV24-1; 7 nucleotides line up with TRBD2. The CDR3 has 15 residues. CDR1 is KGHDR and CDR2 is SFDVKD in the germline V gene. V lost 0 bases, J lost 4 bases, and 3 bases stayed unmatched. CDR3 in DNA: TGTGCCACCAGTGATTTGGCGGCGGGGGCAGATACGCAGTATTTT. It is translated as CATSDLAAGADTQYF.

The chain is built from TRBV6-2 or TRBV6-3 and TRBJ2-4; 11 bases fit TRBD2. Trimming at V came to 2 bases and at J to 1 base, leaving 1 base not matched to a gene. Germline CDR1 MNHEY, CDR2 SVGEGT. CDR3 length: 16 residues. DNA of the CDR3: TGTGCCAGCAGTTACCCTAGCGGGAGGGCCAAAAACATTCAGTACTTC. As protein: CASSYPSGRAKNIQYF.

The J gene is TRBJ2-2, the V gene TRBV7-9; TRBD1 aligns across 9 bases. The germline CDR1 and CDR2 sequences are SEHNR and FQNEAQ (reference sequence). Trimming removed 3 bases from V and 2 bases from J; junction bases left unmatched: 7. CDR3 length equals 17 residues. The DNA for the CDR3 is TGTGCCAGCAGCTTCCGAGGGACAGGGAGTAACACCGGGGAGCTGTTTTTT. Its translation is CASSFRGTGSNTGELFF.

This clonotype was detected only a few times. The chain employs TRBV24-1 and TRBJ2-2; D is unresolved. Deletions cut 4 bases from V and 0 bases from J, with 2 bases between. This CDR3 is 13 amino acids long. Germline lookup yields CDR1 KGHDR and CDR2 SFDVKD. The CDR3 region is CATSEPNTGELFF. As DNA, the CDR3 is TGTGCCACCAGTGAGCCGAACACCGGGGAGCTGTTTTTT.

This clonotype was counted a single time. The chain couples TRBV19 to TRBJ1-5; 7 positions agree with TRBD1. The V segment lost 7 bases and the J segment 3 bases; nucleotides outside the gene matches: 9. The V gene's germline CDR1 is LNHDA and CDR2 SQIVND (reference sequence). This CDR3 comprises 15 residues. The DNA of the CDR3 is TGTGCCAGTATTCCGTCCCAGGGGGTCAATCAGCCCCAGCATTTT. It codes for CASIPSQGVNQPQHF.

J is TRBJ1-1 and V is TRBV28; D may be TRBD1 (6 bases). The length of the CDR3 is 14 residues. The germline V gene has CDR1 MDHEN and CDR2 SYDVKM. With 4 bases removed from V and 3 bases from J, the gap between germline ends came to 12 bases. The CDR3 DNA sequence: TGTGCCAGCAGTTGGGAGGGGGGGTACACTGAAGCTTTCTTT. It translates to CASSWEGGYTEAFF. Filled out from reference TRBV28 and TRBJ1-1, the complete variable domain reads DVKVTQSSRYLVKRTGEKVFLECVQDMDHENMFWYRQDPGLGLRLIYFSYDVKMKEKGDIPEGYSVSREKKERFSLILESASTNQTSMYLCASSWEGGYTEAFFGQGTRLTVV.

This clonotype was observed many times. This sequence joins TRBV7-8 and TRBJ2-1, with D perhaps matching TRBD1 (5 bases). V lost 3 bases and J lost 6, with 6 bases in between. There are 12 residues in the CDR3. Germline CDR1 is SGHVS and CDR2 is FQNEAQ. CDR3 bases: TGTGCCAGCAGCTTGGACACCAATGAGCAGTTCTTC. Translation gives CASSLDTNEQFF. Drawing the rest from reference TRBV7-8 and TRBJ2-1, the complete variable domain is GAGVSQSPRYKVAKRGQDVALRCDPISGHVSLFWYQQALGQGPEFLTYFQNEAQLDKSGLPSDRFFAERPEGSVSTLKIQRTQQEDSAVYLCASSLDTNEQFFGPGTRLTVL.